These 8 T cell receptor beta chains came from one sample sequenced in a study of neurological immune-mediated disorders. TCRdb used MiXCR to reprocess the 5' RACE reads, holding one entry per CDR3 protein. Seen here are 66,000 or so distinct CDR3 sequences, around 3.3% observed once, and the top ten hold about 4%. The sequencing sample was made of PBMCs. The receptors derive from a man aged 40-55 years with multiple sclerosis.

The sample holds many counts of this clonotype. The rearrangement joins TRBV3-1 to TRBJ2-7; no clear D gene. Germline loops: CDR1 LGHDT, CDR2 YNNKEL (reference sequence). This CDR3 spans 15 amino acids. V dropped 0 bases and J dropped 0 bases, with 9 bases sitting between them. The CDR3 sequence: CASSQEGLPSYEQYF. The CDR3 nucleotides read TGTGCCAGCAGCCAAGAAGGTCTTCCCTCCTACGAGCAGTACTTC.

This clonotype was observed many times. The genes are TRBV15 and TRBJ2-3; weak D call: TRBD1 (5 bases). The CDR3 spans 14 residues. Germline V gene sequence: CDR1 LNHNV, CDR2 YYDKDF (reference sequence). Between the trimmed V and J ends, which lost 9 bases and 5 bases, there was a span of 18 bases. The CDR3 sequence: CATKKQAQQDTQYF. Written as DNA, the CDR3 is TGTGCCACAAAAAAACAGGCTCAGCAAGATACGCAGTATTTT.

In its sample, this clonotype was seen many times. The J gene is TRBJ1-1, the V gene TRBV4-2; tentatively, D is TRBD1 (5 bases). The CDR3 sequence is 17 residues long. V shed 6 bases and J shed 5 bases, with 25 bases lying between them. Germline values: CDR1 LGHNA, CDR2 YNFKEQ. In DNA, the CDR3 is TGTGCCAGCAGTCCCCTCGCGACAGCCATAGTAGGGACTGAAGCTTTCTTT. Amino acids: CASSPLATAIVGTEAFF.

This clonotype was counted many times. V is TRBV27 and J is TRBJ1-3; D uncertain. Germline CDR1 is MNHEY and CDR2 is SMNVEV (reference sequence). The CDR3 covers 16 residues. Trimming shortened V by 5 bases and J by 0 bases, and 14 bases separated the two germline ends. CDR3 sequence reads: CASSTRSYPSGNTIYF. CDR3 nucleotides: TGTGCCAGCAGTACCCGTAGTTACCCCTCTGGAAACACCATATATTTT.

The table lists this clonotype with many counts. This sequence joins TRBV12-3 or TRBV12-4 and TRBJ1-2, with D uncertain. The V and J ends lost 1 base and 8 bases respectively, with 11 bases between them. CDR3 length: 13 residues. The CDR3: CASSLGRNSGYTF. The CDR3 nucleotides read TGTGCCAGCAGTTTAGGTCGGAATTCGGGCTACACCTTC.

Ten or more counts support this clonotype. V and J are TRBV12-3 or TRBV12-4 and TRBJ1-6; D is perhaps TRBD1 (6 bases). CDR3 length equals 14 residues. V was pared by 9 bases and J by 8 bases, with 17 bases between. CDR3: CASLTGGLYSPLHF. The CDR3 nucleotides are TGTGCCAGTCTCACCGGGGGCTTGTATTCACCCCTCCACTTT.

The table lists this clonotype with many counts. The chain uses TRBV11-1 and TRBJ2-5, with TRBD2 matching over 9 bases. The ends lost 3 bases at V and 2 bases at J; junction bases unmatched: 1. The CDR3 length is 14 residues. CDR1 is SGHAT, CDR2 FQDESV, per germline (reference sequence). The CDR3 DNA is TGTGCCAGCAGCTTCCTAGCGGGGCAAGAGACCCAGTACTTC. This codes for CASSFLAGQETQYF.

This clonotype was detected ten times or more. This chain uses TRBV5-5 with TRBJ2-4, with 7 positions matching TRBD1. Germline values: CDR1 SGHKS, CDR2 YYEKEE (reference sequence). V gave up 2 bases and J gave up 4 bases; unmatched junction bases: 6. The CDR3 runs to 15 residues. The CDR3 sequence is CASSFSGTVKNIQYF. The CDR3, as DNA: TGTGCCAGCAGCTTTTCCGGGACAGTAAAAAACATTCAGTACTTC.